The rows below give T cell receptor beta chains drawn from one sample of a study of blood T cell repertoires in COVID-19. The data were produced by immunoSEQ multiplex PCR, yet TCRdb's version contains in-frame clones alone and is incomplete. The table includes 150,000 to 200,000 clones, about four fifths detected once. Material: peripheral blood. The receptor set was obtained from a woman in her 70s who had recovered from COVID-19. CDR3s include the opening cysteine and the closing phenylalanine or tryptophan. The D gene is left open where the match is weak. A clone size is listed for some rows: how often the clone was seen (once, few, many), or a class if it is expanded.

size	V	J	D	CDR3	DNA
-	TRBV4-2	TRBJ1-2	-	CASSQGFGGIHGYTF	TGTGCCAGCAGCCAAGGCTTCGGGGGTATCCACGGCTACACCTTC
many	TRBV5-1	TRBJ1-3	TRBD1	CASSWGGQGSGNTIYF	TGCGCCAGCAGCTGGGGAGGACAGGGTTCCGGAAACACCATATATTTT
-	TRBV5-4	TRBJ2-6	-	CASSAGPGANVLTF	TGTGCCAGCAGCGCGGGTCCTGGGGCCAACGTCCTGACTTTC
-	TRBV7-9	TRBJ1-1	-	CASTGLANTEAFF	TGTGCCAGCACTGGTCTGGCCAACACTGAAGCTTTCTTT
-	TRBV24-1	TRBJ1-2	-	CATSDSDSYGYTF	TGTGCCACCAGTGATTCGGACAGCTATGGCTACACCTTC
once	TRBV20-1	TRBJ1-2	-	CSARGGGSYTF	TGCAGTGCTAGAGGGGGCGGGAGCTACACCTTC
once	TRBV13	TRBJ1-3	TRBD1	CASSTDRGHSGNTIYF	TGTGCCAGCAGCACAGACAGGGGGCACTCTGGAAACACCATATATTTT
-	TRBV6-5	TRBJ1-2	-	CASRDGGRYGYTF	TGTGCCAGCAGGGATGGAGGGAGGTATGGCTACACCTTC
-	TRBV18	TRBJ1-4	TRBD1	CASSPNRGTNEKLFF	TGTGCCAGCTCACCCAACAGGGGCACTAATGAAAAACTGTTTTTT
-	TRBV12-5	TRBJ2-5	TRBD1	CASGQGQPGETQYF	TGTGCTAGTGGACAGGGACAGCCGGGGGAGACCCAGTACTTC
many	TRBV12-5	TRBJ2-1	TRBD2	CASALAGLAGNEQFF	TGTGCTAGTGCCCTGGCCGGACTAGCGGGCAATGAGCAGTTCTTC
-	TRBV5-4	TRBJ1-4	TRBD1	CASSPRTGATGNEKLFF	TGTGCCAGCAGCCCGCGGACAGGGGCAACTGGTAATGAAAAACTGTTTTTT
-	TRBV6-5	TRBJ1-5	TRBD1	CASSTTGGGNQPQHF	TGTGCCAGCAGTACAACAGGGGGCGGCAATCAGCCCCAGCATTTT
-	TRBV18	TRBJ1-1	-	CASSTGSRVGAFF	TGTGCCAGCTCGACCGGGTCCAGGGTGGGAGCTTTCTTT
-	TRBV19	TRBJ1-5	TRBD1	CASSTSPGQGWQPQHF	TGTGCCAGTAGTACCTCACCGGGACAGGGTTGGCAGCCCCAGCATTTT
-	TRBV9	TRBJ2-5	-	CASSVPGETQYF	TGTGCCAGCAGCGTCCCAGGGGAGACCCAGTACTTC
many	TRBV6-5	TRBJ2-7	-	CASSSWGTSSYEQYF	TGTGCCAGCAGCTCCTGGGGTACTAGCTCCTACGAGCAGTACTTC
-	TRBV7-9	TRBJ2-7	-	CASSKGSLEQYF	TGTGCCAGCAGTAAGGGGTCACTCGAGCAGTACTTC
few	TRBV3-1/TRBV3-2	TRBJ2-1	-	CASSQGSSGHNEQFF	TGTGCCAGCAGCCAAGGGTCCAGCGGCCATAATGAGCAGTTCTTC
-	TRBV11-2	TRBJ1-2	TRBD1	CASSLDGGTGVYGYTF	TGTGCCAGCAGCTTAGATGGGGGGACAGGGGTGTATGGCTACACCTTC
-	TRBV18	TRBJ2-3	TRBD2	CASSLLAGVHDTQYF	TGTGCCAGCTCGCTACTAGCGGGAGTCCATGATACGCAGTATTTT
-	TRBV11-2	TRBJ1-4	-	CASSSEAPEKLFF	TGTGCCAGCAGCTCCGAAGCTCCTGAAAAACTGTTTTTT
-	TRBV2	TRBJ1-1	-	CASSEGPPTEAFF	TGTGCCAGCAGTGAAGGGCCCCCCACTGAAGCTTTCTTT
-	TRBV12-1	TRBJ2-1	-	CASSFTGLAGGCEQFF	TGTGCCAGCAGCTTTACCGGACTAGCGGGAGGGTGTGAGCAGTTCTTC
-	TRBV29-1	TRBJ1-2	-	CSVAPNRARSYYGYTF	TGCAGCGTTGCACCCAACAGGGCGCGGTCGTACTATGGCTACACCTTC
-	TRBV19	TRBJ1-2	TRBD1	CASSDGTGGPSYGYTF	TGTGCCAGCTCAGACGGGACAGGGGGACCATCCTATGGCTACACCTTC
-	TRBV9	TRBJ2-7	TRBD1	CASSPRGTGTYEQYF	TGTGCCAGCAGCCCCCGCGGGACAGGCACCTACGAGCAGTACTTC
-	TRBV5-1	TRBJ2-1	TRBD2	CASSGRGEYNEQFF	TGCGCCAGCAGCGGCCGGGGGGAGTACAATGAGCAGTTCTTC
-	TRBV6-5	TRBJ2-5	TRBD1	CASSYGTEETQYF	TGTGCCAGCAGTTACGGGACAGAAGAGACCCAGTACTTC
few	TRBV5-6	TRBJ1-2	-	CASSWEGVGYGYTF	TGTGCCAGCAGCTGGGAGGGGGTTGGCTATGGCTACACCTTC
-	TRBV3-1/TRBV3-2	TRBJ1-2	-	CASSPGNYGYTF	TGTGCCAGCAGTCCAGGGAACTATGGCTACACCTTC
-	TRBV7-3	TRBJ1-6	-	CASSLRGDNSPLHF	TGTGCCAGCAGCTTACGCGGAGATAATTCACCCCTCCACTTT
-	TRBV6-5	TRBJ1-1	TRBD1	CASSTRQGAGEAFF	TGTGCCAGCAGTACCCGACAGGGGGCCGGTGAAGCTTTCTTT
-	TRBV6-6	TRBJ2-7	TRBD1	CASSRRDRTYEQYF	TGTGCCAGCAGCCGACGGGACAGGACCTACGAGCAGTACTTC
-	TRBV6-1	TRBJ1-5	TRBD1	CASSDPARTGRRQPQHF	TGTGCCAGCAGTGATCCCGCCCGGACAGGGAGGCGTCAGCCCCAGCATTTT
-	TRBV5-1	TRBJ2-1	TRBD2	CASSLVAGDYNEQFF	TGCGCCAGCAGCTTGGTTGCGGGAGACTACAATGAGCAGTTCTTC
once	TRBV9	TRBJ1-1	TRBD1	CASSLGQLNTEAFF	TGTGCCAGCAGCTTGGGACAGCTGAACACTGAAGCTTTCTTT
many	TRBV7-9	TRBJ2-7	-	CASSPLPSSYEQYF	TGTGCCAGCAGCCCCCTCCCGAGCTCCTACGAGCAGTACTTC
-	TRBV7-7	TRBJ1-4	-	CASSLALGEKLFF	TGTGCTAGCAGCTTAGCACTGGGCGAAAAACTGTTTTTT
-	TRBV7-3	TRBJ2-1	TRBD2	CASSLLAGYNEQFF	TGTGCCAGCAGCTTACTAGCGGGCTACAATGAGCAGTTCTTC
-	TRBV6-8	TRBJ2-7	-	CASRPVQRVLSYEQYF	TGTGCCAGCAGACCGGTCCAGCGGGTCCTCTCCTACGAGCAGTACTTC
-	TRBV19	TRBJ2-5	TRBD2	CASAGGGETQYF	TGTGCCAGTGCGGGCGGGGGAGAGACCCAGTACTTC
-	TRBV19	TRBJ2-2	-	CATTRGGALNTGELFF	TGTGCCACCACCCGCGGAGGGGCCCTGAACACCGGGGAGCTGTTTTTT
-	TRBV11-3	TRBJ2-3	TRBD2	CASSLDFLAGPFTDTQYF	TGTGCCAGCAGCTTAGATTTCCTAGCGGGGCCTTTCACAGATACGCAGTATTTT
-	TRBV9	TRBJ1-1	-	CASSVEPPGGPTEAFF	TGTGCCAGCAGCGTAGAGCCGCCGGGGGGGCCCACTGAAGCTTTCTTT
-	TRBV18	TRBJ2-5	TRBD2	CASSPGLGQETQYF	TGTGCCAGCTCACCGGGACTAGGACAAGAGACCCAGTACTTC
-	TRBV18	TRBJ2-1	-	CASSADTGGLSYNEQFF	TGTGCCAGCTCAGCCGACACGGGGGGCCTGTCCTACAATGAGCAGTTCTTC
few	TRBV18	TRBJ1-1	TRBD1	CASSPPGGQAEAFF	TGTGCCAGCTCACCACCGGGGGGACAGGCTGAAGCTTTCTTT
-	TRBV11-2	TRBJ1-2	TRBD1	CASSLRDRVFYGYTF	TGTGCCAGCAGCTTAAGGGACAGGGTCTTCTATGGCTACACCTTC
once	TRBV27	TRBJ2-1	TRBD2	CASSLGGAYNEQFF	TGTGCCAGCAGTTTAGGGGGGGCCTACAATGAGCAGTTCTTC